The entry below gives a single TCR beta chain sequence along with its context. The data were obtained in a study of T-cell memory formation after mild COVID-19. Germline CDR1 LGHNA, CDR2 YNFKEQ. V gave up 2 bases and J gave up 7 bases; unmatched junction bases: 14. The CDR3 is 17 amino acids. With constant-segment primers, 5'RACE yielded cDNA libraries of TCR alpha and TCR beta that carried sample barcodes and UMIs. TCRdb analysed the 5' RACE reads with MiXCR anew, one entry per CDR3 protein. The sample holds hundreds of thousands of distinct CDR3 sequences, about 20% seen once. The chain is built from TRBV4-2 and TRBJ2-1; 7 bases match TRBD2. This receptor was taken from an adult woman who had mild COVID-19 (a few samples of this study predate the infection). Cell type and time point are not known. The sample comprised PBMCs or a T cell subset sorted from them (not recorded which). CDR3 bases: TGTGCCAGCAGCCAACCCGAAGGACTAGTTGGGGGGAATGAGCAGTTCTTC. This codes for CASSQPEGLVGGNEQFF.